This T cell receptor (beta chain) was found in a study of blood T cell repertoires in COVID-19. Overall study: Samples of COVID-19 (acute and convalescent) were obtained from the United States, Italy and Spain. PBMCs, B-cell-depleted T cells, or T cells were the source of the cDNA or gDNA that made up the material.

V was cut by 4 bases and J by 0 bases, with 14 bases left in between. Germline V gene data show CDR1 as SGHKS and CDR2 as YYEKEE (reference sequence). The CDR3 extends over 16 amino acids. This clone has just one count. As originally analysed: From reference gene primer amplification, estimates of nucleated cell counts were derived. The assay was immunoSEQ multiplex PCR, and TCRdb's table has in-frame clones only and misses some. The V and J calls and clone size were taken over from that table, and D and trimming were inferred from the DNA. The repertoire holds about 140,000 clones, approximately 85% seen once, with over 1.5% in the top ten.

The sample consisted of peripheral blood. The chain joins TRBV5-5 to TRBJ1-3; tentative D call: TRBD1 (5 bases). The sequence came from a man between 65 and 80 years old with acute or convalescent COVID-19. The CDR3 DNA follows: TGTGCCAGCAGCCTTTTTGACAGCTCCTCTGGAAACACCATATATTTT. Its protein product is CASSLFDSSSGNTIYF.